This T cell receptor (beta chain) was sequenced during a study of cytomegalovirus exposure and HLA in healthy donors. Study-wide findings and caveats: Cytomegalovirus status, reportedly, was diagnosed with high specificity and sensitivity by the classifier.

With respect to this clone: What it binds is not known.

The PCR had 60 Vbeta and 13 Jbeta primers. Sequencing was performed with immunoSEQ multiplex PCR; in TCRdb, only in-frame clones are kept and a portion is missing. In all, the sample yields tens of thousands of clones. V lost 3 bases and J 5 bases, leaving 19 bases between the germline ends. Germline V CDR1 and CDR2: MNHEY, SVGAGI. The CDR3 runs to 16 residues. The chain joins TRBV6-5 to TRBJ1-1, with D possibly TRBD1 on 5 matching bases. The sequenced sample was PBMCs. The clonotype was recovered from a man aged 25 to 45 in good health and CMV-seropositive. CDR3 nucleotide sequence: TGTGCCAGCAGTTATCGTCCCAGGGATGCGGGGACTGAAGCTTTCTTT. Translated, it gives CASSYRPRDAGTEAFF.